This T cell receptor (beta chain) was observed in a study of T cell responses to AZD1222 COVID-19 vaccine. TCRdb's copy holds only in-frame clones and misses some; the assay was immunoSEQ multiplex PCR. This sample yields 70,000 to 95,000 clones, of which approximately 88% are seen a single time; just under 5% belongs to the top ten. General observations from the study: Only a handful of AZD1222 recipients, about six in all, had baseline seropositivity. In all cases, repertoires were sampled only after the peak T cell response. Among the donors, most were white British and more were female, and clonal diversity was possibly underestimated.

Comments on this clone: What it binds is not known.

The CDR3 has 14 residues. Trimming took 1 base from V and 1 from J, leaving 9 bases between them. From germline, CDR1 is SGHRS and CDR2 YFSETQ. The sample consisted of peripheral blood, taken 28 days after the second AZD1222 dose. This chain joins TRBV5-1 and TRBJ2-7, with unresolved D. The TCR comes from an adult who received the AZD1222 COVID-19 vaccine. This CDR3 is CASSLSAASYEQYF. CDR3 DNA sequence: TGCGCCAGCAGCTTGAGTGCAGCTTCCTACGAGCAGTACTTC. The full variable domain, its missing parts supplied by reference TRBV5-1 and TRBJ2-7, is KAGVTQTPRYLIKTRGQQVTLSCSPISGHRSVSWYQQTPGQGLQFLFEYFSETQRNKGNFPGRFSGRQFSNSRSEMNVSTLELGDSALYLCASSLSAASYEQYFGPGTRLTVT.